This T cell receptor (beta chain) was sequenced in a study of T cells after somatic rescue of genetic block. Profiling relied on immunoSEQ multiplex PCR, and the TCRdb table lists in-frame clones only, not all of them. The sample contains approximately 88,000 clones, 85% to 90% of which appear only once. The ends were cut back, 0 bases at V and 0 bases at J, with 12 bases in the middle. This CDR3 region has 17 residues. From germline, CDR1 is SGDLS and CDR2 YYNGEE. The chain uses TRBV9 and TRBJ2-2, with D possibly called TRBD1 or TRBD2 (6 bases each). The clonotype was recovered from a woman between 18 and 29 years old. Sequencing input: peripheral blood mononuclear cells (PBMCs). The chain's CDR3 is CASSVVLGGPNTGELFF. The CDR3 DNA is TGTGCCAGCAGCGTAGTATTAGGGGGGCCGAACACCGGGGAGCTGTTTTTT.